These T cell receptor beta chains were read from a single sample in a study of response to subunit inactivated influenza vaccine. TCRdb re-called the RT-PCR reads through MiXCR, storing one row per CDR3 protein. The profile covers some 520,000 distinct CDR3 sequences, with approximately 15% appearing a single time and less than 4% taken by the ten largest. Sequenced here: CD4+ T cells sorted from PBMCs, sampled around 25 months after vaccination. The receptor source for this set is a man in his fifties or sixties who received an inactivated influenza vaccine. CDR3s include the opening cysteine and the closing phenylalanine or tryptophan. The D gene is left open where the match is weak. Clone size is not always given. Where it is, it says once, few, many or a class for expanded clones.

j_call,d_call,clone_size,v_call,cdr3_nt,cdr3_aa
TRBJ2-3,NA,many,TRBV6-1,TGTGCCAGCAGCCGCCCGGCCGGTAATAGGACGCAGTATTTT,CASSRPAGNRTQYF
TRBJ2-5,NA,NA,TRBV18,TGTGCCAGCTCACCGAATCAGCAGGGCGCGGAGACCCAGCACTTC,CASSPNQQGAETQHF
TRBJ2-3,TRBD2,few,TRBV24-1,TGTGCCACCAGTGATTCTAAGCGGGAGGTGACAGATACGCAGTATTTT,CATSDSKREVTDTQYF
TRBJ1-5,NA,NA,TRBV19,TGTGCCACGACAAGGCGTAGCAATCAGCCCCAGCATTTT,CATTRRSNQPQHF
TRBJ2-7,TRBD2,few,TRBV28,TGTGCCAGCAGTTCCCCGGCTAGCGGGATGCGGAACGAGCAGTACTTC,CASSSPASGMRNEQYF
TRBJ2-7,NA,few,TRBV2,TGTGCCAGCAGTGGTCCCCCTCAGAAGACCTACGAGCAGTACTTC,CASSGPPQKTYEQYF
TRBJ1-3,NA,NA,TRBV3-1,TGTGCCAGCAGCCAAGGTCCCCGAAACACCATATATTTT,CASSQGPRNTIYF
TRBJ2-7,NA,NA,TRBV20-1,TGCAGTGGGGCACCCTCTACGGGGGAGCAGTACTTC,CSGAPSTGEQYF
TRBJ2-7,TRBD2,NA,TRBV18,TGTGCCAGCTCACCACCATCCCTAGCGGGAGTCGAGCAGTACTTC,CASSPPSLAGVEQYF
TRBJ1-4,TRBD1,NA,TRBV4-3,TGCGCCAGCAGCGAACGAGGGGGCTCAGCTAATGAAAAACTGTTTTTT,CASSERGGSANEKLFF
TRBJ2-1,NA,few,TRBV5-1,TGCGCCAGCAGCTTTGATTTCAATGAGCAGTTCTTC,CASSFDFNEQFF
TRBJ2-3,TRBD2,few,TRBV20-1,TGCAGTGCTAGAGATCGCGAGCGGGAGAGACCAGATACGCAGTATTTT,CSARDRERERPDTQYF
TRBJ2-2,NA,NA,TRBV7-2,TGTGCCAGCAGTTACAGACAGGCGGCGAACACCGGGGAGCTGTTTTTT,CASSYRQAANTGELFF
TRBJ2-3,NA,NA,TRBV29-1,TGCAGCGTTGTGCCAGATACGCAGTATTTT,CSVVPDTQYF
TRBJ1-2,NA,NA,TRBV4-2,TGTGCCAGCAGCCAAGGCCACAGGGAGGCCTATGGCTACACCTTC,CASSQGHREAYGYTF
TRBJ1-1,NA,NA,TRBV29-1,TGCAGCGTTGAACCCGGACTGAACACTGAAGCTTTCTTT,CSVEPGLNTEAFF
TRBJ2-3,TRBD2,NA,TRBV18,TGTGCCAGCTCACCTCGCGGACTAGACACAGATACGCAGTATTTT,CASSPRGLDTDTQYF
TRBJ2-2,NA,few,TRBV14,TGTGCCAGCAGCCGCCCCACGGGGGGCGGCACCGGGGAGCTGTTTTTT,CASSRPTGGGTGELFF
TRBJ1-6,NA,few,TRBV11-2,TGTGCCAGCAGCTTAGGAAAGTTAAGGACGTTGACCTATAATTCACCCCTCCACTTT,CASSLGKLRTLTYNSPLHF
TRBJ2-2,TRBD2,few,TRBV6-2/TRBV6-3,TGTGCCAGCAGTTACTCATTCGGTCTAGCGGGGGTTCCCGGGGAGCTGTTTTTT,CASSYSFGLAGVPGELFF
TRBJ2-1,TRBD1,NA,TRBV2,TGTGCCAGCAGAGGGACAGGGAGGTGGAATGAGCAGTTCTTC,CASRGTGRWNEQFF
TRBJ1-6,TRBD1,many,TRBV27,TGTGCCAGCAGTTTCACCAAGACAGGGGTTAATTCACCCCTCCACTTT,CASSFTKTGVNSPLHF
TRBJ2-3,NA,few,TRBV29-1,TGCAGCGTTGAAGGAGTTGGCACAGATACGCAGTATTTT,CSVEGVGTDTQYF
TRBJ1-5,NA,many,TRBV7-2,TGTGCCAGCAGCTCCAACAGCAATCAGCCCCAGCATTTT,CASSSNSNQPQHF
TRBJ2-1,NA,NA,TRBV29-1,TGCAGCGTTGTGGGGCAGTTCTTC,CSVVGQFF
TRBJ2-1,TRBD2,NA,TRBV4-2,TGTGCGGTGGGGGGGGGAAACAATGAGCAGTTCTTC,CAVGGGNNEQFF
TRBJ2-1,NA,NA,TRBV28,TGTGCCAGCAGTCTCTCCCGCGGGATCTACAATGAGCAGTTCTTC,CASSLSRGIYNEQFF
TRBJ1-5,NA,few,TRBV20-1,TGCAGTGCTAGGTCAGGGGCCGCCAATCAGCCCCAGCATTTT,CSARSGAANQPQHF
TRBJ2-7,NA,few,TRBV7-2,TGTGCCAGCAGCTTAGTGACAGGAGAAGCCTACGAGCAGTACTTC,CASSLVTGEAYEQYF
TRBJ2-5,TRBD2,NA,TRBV28,TGTGCCAGCAGTTTGCTAGCGGGAGTTGAGGAGACCCAGTACTTC,CASSLLAGVEETQYF
TRBJ2-1,NA,NA,TRBV28,TGTGCCAGCAGTTTAATCGCGGGCATTATCTACAATGAGCAGTTCTTC,CASSLIAGIIYNEQFF
TRBJ1-6,TRBD1,many,TRBV6-1,TGTGCCAGCACCGTAATCGACAGGGTGGATCCGGATTCACCCCTCCACTTT,CASTVIDRVDPDSPLHF
TRBJ2-1,NA,few,TRBV5-1,TGCGCCAGCAGCTTGGCTAGTGTTGGGCAGGGGGGTATCAATGAGCAGTTCTTC,CASSLASVGQGGINEQFF
TRBJ2-7,TRBD1,few,TRBV4-3,TGCGCCAGCAGATACATGACAGGGGGCGCGCACGAGCAGTACTTC,CASRYMTGGAHEQYF
TRBJ2-6,TRBD2,NA,TRBV4-3,TGCGCCAGCAGCCAAGATAGACTAGCGCAGTCGGCCAACGTCCTGACTTTC,CASSQDRLAQSANVLTF
TRBJ1-2,NA,few,TRBV12-3/TRBV12-4,TGTGCCAGCAGTTTTAGGTTCGGTGGCTACACCTTC,CASSFRFGGYTF
TRBJ2-7,NA,few,TRBV3-1,TGTGCCAGCAGCCGGCTTTCCCGTTACGAGCAGTACTTC,CASSRLSRYEQYF
TRBJ2-5,NA,few,TRBV3-1,TGTGCCAGCAGCCAAGTTCCTAGCTACGGAGGGGAGACCCAGTACTTC,CASSQVPSYGGETQYF
TRBJ2-2,NA,NA,TRBV12-3/TRBV12-4,TGTGCCAGCAGACCTTCGGGACGGATTAGGTACACCGGGGAGCTGTTTTTT,CASRPSGRIRYTGELFF
TRBJ2-1,NA,many,TRBV4-3,TGCGCCAGCAGCCAAGATTGGGCTAGCCGCGACAATGAGCAGTTCTTC,CASSQDWASRDNEQFF
TRBJ2-1,NA,few,TRBV5-5,TGTGCCAGCAGCTTGCGTGGGAACCAATACAATGAGCAGTTCTTC,CASSLRGNQYNEQFF
TRBJ2-1,TRBD1,NA,TRBV4-3,TGCGCCAGCAGCCAAGGCGCTCACAGGGGTCATGATGAGCAGTTCTTC,CASSQGAHRGHDEQFF
TRBJ2-1,NA,many,TRBV10-3,TGTGCCACGAGGGATGGGGTTCATAACAATGAGCAGTTCTTC,CATRDGVHNNEQFF
TRBJ1-5,NA,few,TRBV10-3,TGTGCCATCAGTGAGAAGGCAGGGAGTAATCAGCCCCAGCATTTT,CAISEKAGSNQPQHF
TRBJ2-1,TRBD2,few,TRBV9,TGTGCCAGCAGCGTAGCTACCGGGAGGAACTACAATGAGCAGTTCTTC,CASSVATGRNYNEQFF
TRBJ2-3,NA,few,TRBV2,TGTGCCAGCAGCACCGGGATCACAGATACGCAGTATTTT,CASSTGITDTQYF
TRBJ2-3,NA,NA,TRBV10-3,TGTGCCATCAGTGGGACCGGCACAGATACGCAGTATTTT,CAISGTGTDTQYF
TRBJ2-3,NA,few,TRBV20-1,TGCAGTGCCATAAACACCCTTAGCACAGATACGCAGTATTTT,CSAINTLSTDTQYF
TRBJ1-1,TRBD1,NA,TRBV4-3,TGCGCCAGCAGCCAAGTGGACAGGCCGAACACTGAAGCTTTCTTT,CASSQVDRPNTEAFF
TRBJ2-7,TRBD2,NA,TRBV28,TGTGCCAGCAGGCGAGAACTAGCGGGAGCGCCGCAGTACTTC,CASRRELAGAPQYF
TRBJ1-5,NA,many,TRBV6-2/TRBV6-3,TGTGCCAGCAGAAGACAGAGCCGGAATCAGCCCCAGCATTTT,CASRRQSRNQPQHF
TRBJ1-5,NA,few,TRBV20-1,TGCAGTGCTAGAGATGCACGGGGGGCCCACAATCAGCCCCAGCATTTT,CSARDARGAHNQPQHF
TRBJ2-7,TRBD2,few,TRBV5-6,TGTGCCAGCAGCGTCAGGGGACTAGCGGGCATGTTTAGCTACGAGCAGTACTTC,CASSVRGLAGMFSYEQYF